This TCR beta chain is drawn from a study of blood T cell repertoires in COVID-19. Background on the study: The analysed material was cDNA or gDNA that came from T cells, B-cell-depleted T cells, or PBMCs.

The V and J ends lost 6 bases and 4 bases respectively, with 11 bases between them. Per germline, CDR1 LGHNT and CDR2 FRNRAP. The CDR3 loop spans 13 amino acids. The method was immunoSEQ multiplex PCR; TCRdb's version includes in-frame clones alone and lacks a portion of them. The sample has over 100,000 clones, around 80% seen once; the top ten hold 3.5% to 4.5%. This rearrangement joins TRBV12-5 to TRBJ2-3; a possible D gene is TRBD2 (6 bases). The sequencing input was peripheral blood. This clonotype was sampled from a woman of 80 years or more with acute or convalescent COVID-19. DNA for the CDR3: TGTGCTAGTGGCCCCTCGGGGGCAGATACGCAGTATTTT. This sequence encodes CASGPSGADTQYF.